The 4 T cell receptor beta chains reported below all come from one sample, sequenced in a study of cytomegalovirus exposure and HLA in healthy donors. Clones were sequenced by immunoSEQ multiplex PCR, and TCRdb holds only the in-frame ones, with some missing. The sample holds around 180,000 clones, more than 70% seen once. Sequencing input: PBMCs. The receptors shown here come from a young woman in good health and CMV-seronegative.

J is TRBJ1-5 and V is TRBV30; TRBD1 might be the D (6 bases). Trimming took 4 bases from V and 5 from J, leaving 15 bases between them. The CDR3 has 14 residues. In germline, CDR1 is GTSNPN, CDR2 SVGIG (reference sequence). DNA of the CDR3: TGTGCCTGGAACGGGGGGGCCGGGGATCAGCCCCAGCATTTT. Protein: CAWNGGAGDQPQHF.

The chain recombines TRBV19 with TRBJ1-3; 8 bases map to TRBD1. CDR1 and CDR2 (germline): LNHDA, SQIVND (reference sequence). The CDR3 consists of 17 residues. Trimming removed 4 bases from V and 0 bases from J; junction bases left unmatched: 8. CDR3 protein: CASSTPGTGFSGNTIYF. The CDR3 coding sequence is TGTGCCAGTAGTACGCCCGGGACAGGTTTCTCTGGAAACACCATATATTTT.

J is TRBJ2-3 and V is TRBV5-1; 9 nucleotides line up with TRBD2. Trimming took 4 bases from V and 5 from J; bases not matched to a gene: 14. This CDR3 has 17 amino acids. Germline CDR1 reads SGHRS; CDR2 reads YFSETQ. The DNA for the CDR3 is TGCGCCAGCAGCCCTCGCCTAGCGGGACCGCCTGGAGATACGCAGTATTTT. Translation: CASSPRLAGPPGDTQYF.

This clone was observed once. This chain joins TRBV2 and TRBJ2-2; 10 nucleotides agree with TRBD2. Trimming took 6 bases from V and 4 from J; bases not matched to a gene: 5. Germline loops: CDR1 SNHLY, CDR2 FYNNEI. The CDR3 is 15 amino acids. The CDR3 loop reads CASSELAGLTGELFF. The DNA for the CDR3 is TGTGCCAGCAGCGAACTAGCGGGACTCACCGGGGAGCTGTTTTTT.